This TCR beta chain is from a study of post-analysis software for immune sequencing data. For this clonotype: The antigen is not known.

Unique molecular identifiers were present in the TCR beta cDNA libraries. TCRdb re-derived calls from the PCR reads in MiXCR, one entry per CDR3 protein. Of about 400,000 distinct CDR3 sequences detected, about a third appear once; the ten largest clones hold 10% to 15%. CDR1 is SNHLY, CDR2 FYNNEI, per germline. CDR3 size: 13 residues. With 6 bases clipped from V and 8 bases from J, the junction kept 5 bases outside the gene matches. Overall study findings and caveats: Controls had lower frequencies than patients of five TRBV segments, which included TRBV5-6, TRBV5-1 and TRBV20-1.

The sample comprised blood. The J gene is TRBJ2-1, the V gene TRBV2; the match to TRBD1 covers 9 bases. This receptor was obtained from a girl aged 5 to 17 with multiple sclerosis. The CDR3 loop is CASSARQGDEQFF. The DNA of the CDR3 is TGTGCCAGCAGCGCCAGACAGGGGGATGAGCAGTTCTTC.